A single sample gave rise to the 25 T cell receptor beta chains below, sequenced in a study of early T cells in non-severe SARS-CoV-2 infection. TCRdb recomputed calls from the 5' RACE reads with MiXCR, one row per CDR3 protein. The table includes tens of thousands of distinct CDR3 sequences, around 11% detected once. The sample here was whole blood, taken at baseline. The receptors were gathered from an adult who was a healthcare worker with PCR-confirmed SARS-CoV-2 infection or an uninfected control (not recorded which).

This sequence joins TRBV11-3 and TRBJ2-6; the D call may be TRBD1 or TRBD2 (5 bases each). V was clipped by 2 bases and J by 0 bases, with 11 bases between them. The CDR3 consists of 17 residues. Germline lookup yields CDR1 SGHNT and CDR2 YENEEA. The CDR3 nucleotides are TGTGCCAGCAGCTTAACGTCGGGGCACTCTGGGGCCAACGTCCTGACTTTC. Translating gives CASSLTSGHSGANVLTF.

This clonotype was observed a few times. The rearrangement joins TRBV5-1 to TRBJ2-7; D is perhaps TRBD1 (6 bases). Trimming pared 4 bases from V and 2 bases from J, leaving 10 bases between. The V gene's germline CDR1 is SGHRS and CDR2 YFSETQ. The CDR3 loop spans 13 amino acids. The CDR3 sequence: CASSMNRAYEQYF. CDR3 bases: TGCGCCAGCAGCATGAACAGGGCCTACGAGCAGTACTTC.

The gene calls are TRBV5-1 and TRBJ2-7; 9 nucleotides match TRBD2. The ends lost 7 bases at V and 4 bases at J; junction bases unmatched: 9. The CDR3 covers 14 residues. The germline V gene encodes CDR1 SGHRS and CDR2 YFSETQ. CDR3 DNA sequence: TGCGCCAGCCGCCCAGGCAGCGGGGGGTACGAGCAGTACTTC. Residues: CASRPGSGGYEQYF.

This clonotype was counted ten times or more. The J gene is TRBJ1-2, the V gene TRBV6-5; D is possibly TRBD1 (5 bases). From germline, CDR1 is MNHEY and CDR2 SVGAGI. This CDR3 contains 13 residues. Trimming stripped 7 bases from V and 4 bases from J, with 13 bases between. The CDR3, as DNA: TGTGCCAGCACACCAATTAGGGGCTATGGCTACACCTTC. As protein: CASTPIRGYGYTF.

The V call is TRBV5-1, the J call TRBJ2-7; TRBD1 is a possible D gene (5 bases). In germline, CDR1 is SGHRS, CDR2 YFSETQ. This CDR3 spans 14 amino acids. The ends were cut back, 4 bases at V and 6 bases at J, with 17 bases in the middle. The CDR3 here is CASSPTQARGEQYF. CDR3 bases: TGCGCCAGCAGCCCGACACAGGCCCGCGGCGAGCAGTACTTC.

This clonotype was picked up a small number of times. The CDR3 is CASSLLGGGGQETQYF. CDR3 nucleotide sequence: TGTGCCAGCAGTTTATTGGGCGGCGGGGGCCAAGAGACCCAGTACTTC. V usage is TRBV27 and J usage is TRBJ2-5, with 7 bases aligning to TRBD2. From germline, CDR1 is MNHEY and CDR2 SMNVEV (reference sequence). The CDR3 has 16 amino acids. Trimming at V came to 1 base and at J to 1 base, leaving 6 bases not matched to a gene.

This clonotype was recorded at least ten times. V and J are TRBV5-1 and TRBJ2-3, with no clear D. The CDR3 is 16 residues long. Looked up from germline, CDR1 is SGHRS and CDR2 is YFSETQ. The ends were cut back, 0 bases at V and 0 bases at J, with 11 bases in the middle. CDR3 region: CASSLASVLSTDTQYF. CDR3 DNA sequence: TGCGCCAGCAGCTTGGCATCAGTTCTGAGCACAGATACGCAGTATTTT.

This clonotype was counted ten times or more. The CDR3 DNA sequence: TGTGCTAGTGGCCCCGGGACAGGGGTTTCCTACGAGCAGTACTTC. As protein: CASGPGTGVSYEQYF. V and J are TRBV12-5 and TRBJ2-7, with 10 bases matching TRBD1. This CDR3 is built from 15 residues. With V trimmed by 6 bases and J by 1 base, 6 bases remained unmatched. In germline, CDR1 is LGHNT, CDR2 FRNRAP.

The chain uses TRBV12-3 or TRBV12-4 and TRBJ1-1; TRBD1 matches at 7 bases. The CDR3 extends over 16 amino acids. The J segment lost 4 bases and the V segment lost 6 bases, leaving 14 bases of the junction unmatched. In nucleotides, the CDR3 is TGTGCCAGCAGCCCCAGGTTAAGGGGGCTCCGCACTGAAGCTTTCTTT. This gives the protein CASSPRLRGLRTEAFF.

The J gene is TRBJ2-3, the V gene TRBV12-3 or TRBV12-4; possibly TRBD2 for D (7 bases). V was trimmed by 4 bases and J by 4 bases, leaving 9 bases between them. The CDR3 runs 13 residues. Here the CDR3 DNA reads TGTGCCAGCAGTTCGGGGGGCCCAGATACGCAGTATTTT. This gives the protein CASSSGGPDTQYF.

This clonotype was seen at least ten times. The J gene is TRBJ2-5, the V gene TRBV25-1, with TRBD1 matching over 7 bases. The germline V gene encodes CDR1 MGHDK and CDR2 SYGVNS. This CDR3 is 16 amino acids long. Trimming took 3 bases from V and 2 from J; bases not matched to a gene: 9. The CDR3 DNA reads TGTGCCAGCAGTGAGATAACCGGGACAGCGCAAGAGACCCAGTACTTC. Translation: CASSEITGTAQETQYF.

This clonotype was seen only a few times. The V and J genes are TRBV6-1 and TRBJ1-5, with D hard to call. This CDR3 spans 14 amino acids. V was shortened by 7 bases and J by 4 bases, with 14 bases between the two germline ends. Germline CDR1 and CDR2: MNHNS and SASEGT. In nucleotides, the CDR3 is TGTGCCAGCAACCAGAACAGCAAGAATCAGCCCCAGCATTTT. This translates into CASNQNSKNQPQHF.

In its sample, this clonotype was seen a few times. The chain carries TRBV20-1 and TRBJ2-1, with TRBD2 identical over 16 bases. Germline V gene data show CDR1 as DFQATT and CDR2 as SNEGSKA (reference sequence). The CDR3 loop spans 16 amino acids. Trimming at V came to 4 bases and at J to 8 bases, leaving 8 bases not matched to a gene. CDR3 amino acids: CSAKGTSGGAGYEQFF. Here the CDR3 DNA reads TGCAGTGCTAAAGGGACTAGCGGGGGGGCTGGGTATGAGCAGTTCTTC.

V gene TRBV5-6 combines with J gene TRBJ2-1; D gene unclear. Trimming pared 0 bases from V and 1 base from J, leaving 8 bases between. The V gene's germline CDR1 is SGHDT and CDR2 YYEEEE. The CDR3 length is 15 residues. CDR3 sequence (DNA): TGTGCCAGCAGCTTGGGAAGCCTTTCCTACAATGAGCAGTTCTTC. Protein: CASSLGSLSYNEQFF.

This clonotype was counted a few times. This chain uses TRBV5-1 with TRBJ2-3; TRBD1 aligns across 8 bases. From germline, CDR1 is SGHRS and CDR2 YFSETQ. V shed 4 bases, J shed 4 bases, and the junction held 11 bases outside the gene matches. The CDR3 has 16 residues. CDR3 nucleotide sequence: TGCGCCAGCAGCCTGGACAGGGCCCCCACCCCAGATACGCAGTATTTT. Residues: CASSLDRAPTPDTQYF. Looking up the rest from reference TRBV5-1 and TRBJ2-3 gives the full variable domain: KAGVTQTPRYLIKTRGQQVTLSCSPISGHRSVSWYQQTPGQGLQFLFEYFSETQRNKGNFPGRFSGRQFSNSRSEMNVSTLELGDSALYLCASSLDRAPTPDTQYFGPGTRLTVL.

A few counts support this clonotype. The rearrangement joins TRBV7-9 to TRBJ2-1; TRBD2 is a possible D gene (5 bases). CDR1 is SEHNR and CDR2 is FQNEAQ in the germline V gene (reference sequence). The CDR3 is 14 amino acids. Trimming pared 2 bases from V and 6 bases from J, leaving 11 bases between. The CDR3 DNA is TGTGCCAGCAGCTTACTCTTAGGAGGCAATGAGCAGTTCTTC. The encoded protein is CASSLLLGGNEQFF. The full variable domain, with the rest looked up from reference TRBV7-9 and TRBJ2-1, is DTGVSQNPRHKITKRGQNVTFRCDPISEHNRLYWYRQTLGQGPEFLTYFQNEAQLEKSRLLSDRFSAERPKGSFSTLEIQRTEQGDSAMYLCASSLLLGGNEQFFGPGTRLTVL.

This sequence joins TRBV23-1 and TRBJ2-5; possibly TRBD1 for D (6 bases). TRBV23-1 is reported as an ORF; its role is uncertain. The V and J ends lost 2 bases and 4 bases respectively, with 23 bases between them. This CDR3 comprises 18 residues. The CDR3 sequence: CASSQPRRLQGRIETQYF. The CDR3, as DNA: TGCGCCAGCAGTCAACCCCGACGTTTGCAGGGGAGAATAGAGACCCAGTACTTC.

This clonotype was counted between two and nine times. The rearrangement links TRBV18 to TRBJ2-1; 8 nucleotides align to TRBD2. The CDR3 consists of 15 residues. Trimming cost V 0 bases and J 9 bases; bases outside gene matches: 7. CDR1 is KGHSH and CDR2 is LQKENI in the germline V gene. In nucleotides, the CDR3 is TGTGCCAGCTCACCACCAAGCAGCGGGGGAGCTGAGCAGTTCTTC. It yields the protein CASSPPSSGGAEQFF.

This clonotype was observed many times. The chain has TRBV3-1 and TRBJ2-7; D may be TRBD1 or TRBD2 (5 bases each). The germline V and J ends were trimmed by 0 bases and 12 bases, with 15 bases remaining between them. This CDR3 comprises 13 residues. Per germline, CDR1 LGHDT and CDR2 YNNKEL (reference sequence). This CDR3 reads CASSQDFGKGRYF. The CDR3 nucleotides read TGTGCCAGCAGCCAAGATTTTGGGAAGGGGAGGTACTTC.

This clonotype was seen a few times. The chain employs TRBV29-1 and TRBJ2-3; TRBD2 aligns across 12 bases. The CDR3 runs to 15 residues. V gave up 8 bases and J gave up 7 bases; unmatched junction bases: 13. Germline lookup yields CDR1 SQVTM and CDR2 ANQGSEA. The CDR3 sequence is CSTLARLAGVYTQYF. Written as DNA, the CDR3 is TGCAGCACTCTTGCCCGACTAGCGGGAGTTTATACGCAGTATTTT.

Only a few counts were recorded for this clonotype. This rearrangement joins TRBV5-4 to TRBJ2-2; D uncertain. V lost 1 base to trimming and J lost 4 bases, with 5 bases between them. Per germline, CDR1 SGHNT and CDR2 YYREEE (reference sequence). The CDR3 is 13 residues long. Written as DNA, the CDR3 is TGTGCCAGCAGCTTGTCACGCACCGGGGAGCTGTTTTTT. Translation gives CASSLSRTGELFF.

This clonotype was counted at least ten times. CDR3 DNA sequence: TGTGCCAGCAGCCGGGACTTCTTCTATGGCTACACCTTC. The encoded protein is CASSRDFFYGYTF. J is TRBJ1-2 and V is TRBV11-2, with a weak D call TRBD1 (5 bases). The CDR3 runs 13 residues. The V end was cut by 5 bases, the J end by 4 bases, with 11 bases between. The germline gives CDR1 SGHAT, CDR2 FQNNGV.

This chain joins TRBV30 and TRBJ1-1, with D unclear. Germline V lookup: CDR1 GTSNPN, CDR2 SVGIG (reference sequence). Trimming took off 3 bases at V and 5 bases at J, with 7 bases between the two ends. The CDR3 is 11 amino acids. Here the CDR3 reads CAWRAWTEAFF. The DNA for the CDR3 is TGTGCCTGGAGGGCATGGACTGAAGCTTTCTTT. Full variable domain (outside the CDR3, taken from reference TRBV30 and TRBJ1-1): SQTIHQWPATLVQPVGSPLSLECTVEGTSNPNLYWYRQAAGRGLQLLFYSVGIGQISSEVPQNLSASRPQDRQFILSSKKLLLSDSGFYLCAWRAWTEAFFGQGTRLTVV.

The V gene is TRBV6-5, the J gene TRBJ1-5; the match to TRBD1 covers 7 bases. J lost 4 bases, V lost 6 bases, and 9 bases had no gene match. This CDR3 has 15 amino acids. CDR1 MNHEY and CDR2 SVGAGI come from the germline V gene. The CDR3 protein is CASRSQGLGNQPQHF. CDR3 DNA sequence: TGTGCCAGCAGGTCACAGGGGTTAGGAAATCAGCCCCAGCATTTT.

This clonotype was seen a few times. This chain uses TRBV10-2 with TRBJ2-4; maybe TRBD1 (5 bases). CDR1 and CDR2 from the germline V gene are WSHSY and SAAADI. The CDR3 loop spans 13 amino acids. Trimming took off 1 base at V and 4 bases at J, with 5 bases between the two ends. CDR3: CASSEYRKNIQYF. Written as DNA, the CDR3 is TGCGCCAGCAGTGAGTACAGGAAAAACATTCAGTACTTC.